This TCR beta chain was sequenced during a study of molecular identifiers for immune sequencing clone quantification (dated by TCRdb to the late 2010s). Concerning the study at large: In a replicate experiment, RNA from around 20,000 or 100,000 naive CD8 T cells was split into five aliquots, four of which were sequenced. CD8 T cells were used in a methods study to benchmark molecular-identifier clustering-based TCR repertoire sequencing (MIDCIRS) and TCR RNA copy counting. Findings and caveats that apply to the study as a whole: Clones above 20 RNA copies held over 97% of molecules in CMV-specific effector cells but under 1% in naive cells. Identical TCR molecules sharing a barcode could cause highly expanded clone sizes to be underestimated. The naive libraries included spiked-in Jurkat TCR RNA (10 copies' worth), and this Jurkat TCR RNA is not part of the donor repertoire. Without barcode sub-clustering, chimeric consensus sequences inflated TCR diversity; chimeras reached as high as 47%. Modeling indicated approximately 2.7 TCR RNA copies recovered per cell, compared with roughly 9.7 by digital PCR, which implies a capture efficiency of approximately 30%. Spiked-in Jurkat TCR RNA equal to a single cell's worth was reported to be detectable even within one million naive CD8 T cells.

Libraries of naive CD8 T cells were built from approximately 20,000 to 980,000 sorted cells, with 10%, 30% or 50% of the purified RNA used. Naive CD8 T cells were FACS-sorted as CD8+CD4-CCR7+CD45RA+ on a BD FACSAria II into RLT Plus buffer. Detection sensitivity was tested by spiking Jurkat RNA equal to roughly ten TCR copies' worth into samples containing roughly 19,000-1,000,000 naive CD8 T cells. CD8 T cells were enriched using RosetteSep CD8+ T Cell Enrichment Cocktail and Ficoll-Paque, and the enriched cells then underwent ACK red cell lysis. This clonotype was seen repeatedly, ten times or more. It lacks a known antigen. Base qualities are missing; no much larger clone stands one base away. Library prep was done by PCR. For sequencing, a NextSeq 500 was employed. Bulk TCR libraries were made following a previously described method, with the TCR primers given in Table S5. Total RNA was purified with the Qiagen AllPrep DNA/RNA kit. Before analysis, reads from multiple sequencing runs of the same library were pooled. As for the authors' bioinformatics: Reads were retained only if an exact TCR constant sequence was present, and the retained reads were trimmed to 150 nt and grouped according to their 12-nt molecular barcodes. Reads inside each barcode group were sub-clustered using a 15% Levenshtein threshold, and a quality-weighted consensus sequence was constructed for each RNA molecule. Non-functional sequences were discarded, and so were lower-count sequences lying one edit away from another sequence. Based on fitting two negative binomial distributions, any barcode sub-cluster with under 20% of the maximum read count was discarded. Using fastp trimming at Q25 and MiXCR clonotype assembly, TCRdb reanalyzed the public sequencing data and kept in-frame beta chains. Each entry is one CDR3 protein sequence, shown with its most common DNA and genes. The V and J calls follow TCRdb's processing rather than the paper's. Here the sample has some 680,000 distinct CDR3 sequences; approximately 24% occur a single time. About 0.81% of the sample lies in the top ten.

The trim is 0 bases for V and 4 bases for J, with a gap of 12 bases between the germline ends. The germline V gene specifies MNHEY as CDR1 and SVGAGI as CDR2. From cysteine to phenylalanine, the CDR3 is 15 amino acids long. The sequence is cut down to CDR3 DNA, 45 bases in frame from base 1. This TCR was recovered from a human donor in good health. Some libraries in this study had Jurkat cell RNA spiked in. The receptor chain draws on TRBV6-5 and TRBJ1-1; no D segment can be confidently identified. Sequenced: naive CD8+ T cells from blood, with Jurkat cell RNA spiked in. The cell subset or site label for this specimen denotes: FACS-sorted CD8+CD4-CCR7+CD45RA+ naive T cells. The CDR3 protein: CASSYSNFGATEAFF. The DNA sequence follows: TGTGCCAGCAGTTACTCGAATTTTGGCGCCACTGAAGCTTTCTTT.